A single sample gave rise to the 22 T cell receptor beta chains below, sequenced in a study of sequential checkpoint blockade in melanoma. TCRdb's copy holds only in-frame clones and misses some; the assay was immunoSEQ multiplex PCR. The table lists 3,500 to 4,000 clones, 63% of them singletons, with 20% to 25% in the top ten. The treatment here: randomized to nivolumab then ipilimumab (arm A) or the reverse (arm B). The sample in question was CD8+ T cells sorted from blood (inferred from file names), obtained from a patient given nivolumab and ipilimumab in sequence. These receptors were collected from a human donor with melanoma.

This clone is large in the sample. The chain links TRBV5-4 to TRBJ2-2; 15 nucleotides align to TRBD2. The CDR3 has 19 residues. The J segment lost 3 bases and the V segment lost 4 bases, leaving 10 bases of the junction unmatched. The germline gives CDR1 SGHNT, CDR2 YYREEE (reference sequence). The CDR3 region is CASSGSPGLAGGDTGELFF. The CDR3 DNA follows: TGTGCCAGCAGCGGGTCTCCGGGACTAGCGGGAGGCGACACCGGGGAGCTGTTTTTT.

This clone was seen only a few times. The CDR3 DNA reads TGTGCCAGCAGCCACGGACTAGCGGGAGGGGAGCAGTACTTC. Translation: CASSHGLAGGEQYF. This chain uses TRBV11-2 with TRBJ2-7; 15 bases fit TRBD2. The CDR3 is made up of 14 amino acids. V shed 5 bases, J shed 7 bases, and the junction held 3 bases outside the gene matches. Looked up from germline, CDR1 is SGHAT and CDR2 is FQNNGV.

V gene TRBV29-1 combines with J gene TRBJ2-7; 9 bases agree with TRBD1. The J segment lost 5 bases and the V segment lost 8 bases, leaving 13 bases of the junction unmatched. The CDR3 contains 14 residues. Germline CDR1 SQVTM, CDR2 ANQGSEA. CDR3 amino acids: CSPNGGTGIHEQYF. For the CDR3, the DNA is TGCAGCCCCAATGGGGGGACAGGGATCCACGAGCAGTACTTC.

This chain uses TRBV7-8 with TRBJ2-5; TRBD2 agrees at 8 bases. In germline, CDR1 is SGHVS, CDR2 FQNEAQ. The CDR3 sequence is 16 residues long. The trim removed 4 bases at V and 0 bases at J, leaving 7 bases unmatched. CDR3 nucleotide sequence: TGTGCCAGCAGCTCTGAAGCGGGAGTGTACCAAGAGACCCAGTACTTC. Translation gives CASSSEAGVYQETQYF.

Of note for this clone: With a far larger clone one base away, a read error is the likely cause. The gene calls are TRBV19 and TRBJ1-4; 7 positions agree with TRBD1. Germline V gene data show CDR1 as LNHDA and CDR2 as SQIVND (reference sequence). The CDR3 totals 16 residues. Here the CDR3 reads CASSIEATGLNEKLVF. The CDR3 nucleotides read TGTGCCAGTAGTATAGAAGCGACAGGGTTGAATGAAAAACTGGTTTTT.

The rearrangement joins TRBV9 to TRBJ1-5; the D gene is possibly TRBD1 (6 bases). Germline assignment: CDR1 SGDLS and CDR2 YYNGEE. V was clipped by 3 bases and J by 2 bases, with 9 bases between them. CDR3 length equals 14 residues. Here the CDR3 reads CASSAHRGNQPQHF. The DNA for the CDR3 is TGTGCCAGCAGCGCCCACAGGGGCAATCAGCCCCAGCATTTT.

This clone was picked up a small number of times. V usage is TRBV6-6 and J usage is TRBJ2-7; D might be TRBD1 (6 bases). Germline V gives CDR1 MNHNY, CDR2 SVGAGI (reference sequence). Between the trimmed V and J ends, which lost 2 bases and 6 bases, there was a span of 11 bases. There are 13 residues in the CDR3. The CDR3 DNA is TGTGCCAGCAGTTACACGACAGGCAGCGAGCAGTACTTC. Translated, it gives CASSYTTGSEQYF.

This chain joins TRBV27 and TRBJ1-5; possible D gene TRBD1, 6 bases. Germline V gene data show CDR1 as MNHEY and CDR2 as SMNVEV (reference sequence). The CDR3 length is 15 residues. V was cut by 2 bases and J by 5 bases, with 13 bases left in between. As DNA, the CDR3 is TGTGCCAGCAGTTTAACAGGGAGAGAGGATCAGCCCCAGCATTTT. This encodes CASSLTGREDQPQHF.

The V call is TRBV10-3, the J call TRBJ1-1; 9 bases align to TRBD1. After removal of 11 bases from V and 0 bases from J, the junction contained 7 bases not matched to a gene. The CDR3 loop spans 14 amino acids. Germline V gene sequence: CDR1 ENHRY, CDR2 SYGVKD. This CDR3 is CASGTGTMNTEAFF. The CDR3 nucleotides are TGTGCCTCCGGGACAGGGACCATGAACACTGAAGCTTTCTTT.

The rearrangement uses TRBV9 and TRBJ2-2; maybe TRBD1 (5 bases). Germline CDR1 reads SGDLS; CDR2 reads YYNGEE. Trimming stripped 0 bases from V and 4 bases from J, with 10 bases between. This CDR3 has 15 amino acids. The CDR3 DNA sequence: TGTGCCAGCAGCGTAGAGCTAGGGGTCACCGGGGAGCTGTTTTTT. Translating it yields CASSVELGVTGELFF.

This clone is judged medium-sized. V is TRBV29-1 and J is TRBJ1-2; a weak D match, TRBD1 (6 bases). Deletions cut 5 bases from V and 4 bases from J, with 11 bases between. CDR3 size: 12 residues. The V gene's germline CDR1 is SQVTM and CDR2 ANQGSEA. The CDR3 here is CSVRTASYGYTF. CDR3 sequence (DNA): TGCAGCGTTCGGACAGCTTCCTATGGCTACACCTTC.

J is TRBJ2-7 and V is TRBV5-4; D is possibly TRBD2 (7 bases). V was shortened by 1 base and J by 1 base, with 12 bases between the two germline ends. Looked up from germline, CDR1 is SGHNT and CDR2 is YYREEE (reference sequence). There are 15 residues in the CDR3. This CDR3 reads CASSLLGGGSYEQYF. The CDR3 region has the DNA TGTGCCAGCAGCTTGTTGGGAGGGGGATCCTACGAGCAGTACTTC.

CDR3 sequence (DNA): TGTGCCAGCAGCTTACCCTCTAACGAGCAGTACTTC. Translation gives CASSLPSNEQYF. The chain couples TRBV7-2 to TRBJ2-7, with D unresolved. This CDR3 contains 12 residues. V lost 2 bases, J lost 5 bases, and 7 bases lay in between. The germline CDR1 and CDR2 sequences are SGHTA and FQGNSA.

This rearrangement joins TRBV6-6 to TRBJ2-7, with D hard to call. Per the germline V gene, CDR1 is MNHNY and CDR2 is SVGAGI (reference sequence). The ends were cut back, 4 bases at V and 3 bases at J, with 7 bases in the middle. This CDR3 is built from 12 residues. The CDR3 nucleotides read TGTGCCAGCAGTTCACTAATCTACGAGCAGTACTTC. Protein sequence: CASSSLIYEQYF.

This clone showed up just a few times. This chain connects TRBV6-1 to TRBJ2-6; D is undetermined. CDR1 and CDR2 (germline): MNHNS, SASEGT. Trimming took 8 bases from V and 0 from J, leaving 11 bases between them. CDR3 size: 15 residues. CDR3 amino acids: CASLGVFSGANVLTF. CDR3 in DNA: TGTGCCAGCCTAGGAGTATTCTCTGGGGCCAACGTCCTGACTTTC.

The chain recombines TRBV5-1 with TRBJ2-7, with 7 positions matching TRBD1. J was trimmed by 1 base and V by 4 bases; bases with no gene match: 5. The CDR3 is made up of 14 amino acids. Germline V lookup: CDR1 SGHRS, CDR2 YFSETQ. The CDR3 is CASSLWTGSYEQYF. The DNA of the CDR3 is TGCGCCAGCAGCCTATGGACAGGATCCTACGAGCAGTACTTC. Using reference TRBV5-1 and TRBJ2-7 for the parts outside the CDR3, the full variable domain is KAGVTQTPRYLIKTRGQQVTLSCSPISGHRSVSWYQQTPGQGLQFLFEYFSETQRNKGNFPGRFSGRQFSNSRSEMNVSTLELGDSALYLCASSLWTGSYEQYFGPGTRLTVT.

V usage is TRBV7-2 and J usage is TRBJ1-2, with D possibly being TRBD1 (5 bases). Deletions cut 1 base from V and 7 bases from J, with 16 bases between. Per germline, CDR1 SGHTA and CDR2 FQGNSA. The CDR3 loop spans 15 amino acids. The CDR3 sequence is CASSLGTTGMGGYTF. The DNA of the CDR3 is TGTGCCAGCAGCTTAGGGACCACAGGCATGGGTGGCTACACCTTC.

The chain combines TRBV5-5 with TRBJ2-7; 10 bases agree with TRBD1. The ends lost 2 bases at V and 4 bases at J; junction bases unmatched: 9. Germline lookup yields CDR1 SGHKS and CDR2 YYEKEE (reference sequence). The CDR3 is made up of 16 amino acids. CDR3 protein: CASSLPGQGIMYEQYF. The CDR3 DNA follows: TGTGCCAGCAGCTTACCGGGACAGGGGATTATGTACGAGCAGTACTTC.

The V and J genes are TRBV11-2 and TRBJ1-2; 7 bases map to TRBD1. With 1 base clipped from V and 13 bases from J, the junction kept 9 bases outside the gene matches. Germline V gene sequence: CDR1 SGHAT, CDR2 FQNNGV. This CDR3 has 13 residues. In DNA, the CDR3 is TGTGCCAGCAGCTTAGTGCCCGACAGGGCCTCCACCTTC. Protein sequence: CASSLVPDRASTF.

The chain is built from TRBV10-3 and TRBJ1-2; a possible D gene is TRBD1 (5 bases). V lost 3 bases and J lost 1, with 18 bases in between. The length of the CDR3 is 17 residues. The germline gives CDR1 ENHRY, CDR2 SYGVKD. In DNA form, the CDR3 reads TGTGCCATCAGTGAAAATTTAGGGGCAGCTCTTAACTATGGCTACACCTTC. This codes for CAISENLGAALNYGYTF.

The chain recombines TRBV11-1 with TRBJ2-7; 12 bases line up with TRBD2. V was pared by 0 bases and J by 1 base, with 1 base of the junction left unmatched. The CDR3 is made up of 16 amino acids. Germline CDR1 SGHAT, CDR2 FQDESV (reference sequence). CDR3 amino acids: CASSLAGLAGSYEQYF. In nucleotides, the CDR3 is TGTGCCAGCAGCTTAGCAGGACTAGCGGGGTCCTACGAGCAGTACTTC.

There are a few counts of this clone. The V gene is TRBV10-3, the J gene TRBJ2-7, with D possibly matching TRBD1 (5 bases). The CDR3 length is 14 residues. CDR1 and CDR2 from the germline V gene are ENHRY and SYGVKD. V lost 10 bases to trimming and J lost 5 bases, with 21 bases between them. CDR3: CATSSGSSPDEQYF. CDR3 nucleotide sequence: TGTGCCACCAGCTCAGGGTCATCCCCCGACGAGCAGTACTTC.